The clone carrying this T cell receptor beta chain was recorded many times. Sample time point: newly diagnosed GD, antithyroid drugs for less than 3 months. RNA isolated from PBMCs was used to make the TCR library. This CDR3 contains 12 residues. Germline loops: CDR1 KGHSH, CDR2 LQKENI. Trimming took off 8 bases at V and 2 bases at J, with 8 bases between the two ends. CDR3 regions were amplified by Arm-PCR using iRepertoire HTBI primers to build TCR beta libraries. TCRdb passed the multiplex PCR reads through MiXCR, listing each CDR3 protein once. Of roughly 500,000 distinct CDR3 sequences in the sample, approximately 15% are singletons; the top ten hold approximately 9.3%. The sample comes from a study of regulatory T cells in long-lasting Graves disease. These records were also assigned to another study, of T cells in Graves' hyperthyroidism and ophthalmopathy.

The source material was peripheral blood mononuclear cells (PBMCs), sampled at new diagnosis, from a patient treated with antithyroid drugs. This clonotype was obtained from a man aged 25 to 40 with Graves disease. The chain links TRBV18 to TRBJ2-3; no clear D. CDR3 DNA: TGTGCCAGCAGCCCGACCACAGATACGCAGTATTTT. Translated: CASSPTTDTQYF.